One sample yielded the 2 T cell receptor beta chains listed below, sequenced in a study of CD8 T cells in Susac syndrome. Roughly 0.45 to 1 ug RNA was reverse transcribed with random hexamers. TCRdb re-analysed the immunoSEQ multiplex PCR reads in MiXCR, keeping a single row per CDR3 protein. The table includes 69,000 or so distinct CDR3 sequences, around 95% detected once. Input material: CD8+ T cells from PBMCs. The receptors were sampled from a human donor in good health.

This clonotype was seen a single time. V gene TRBV21-1 combines with J gene TRBJ2-7; the table assigns TRBD1, which was not confirmed against the DNA. TRBV21-1 is recorded as a pseudogene. CDR3 length: 15 amino acids. The CDR3 DNA sequence: TGTGCCAGCAGCGGTGGGACAGGACCCTACTACGAGCAGTACTTC. This sequence encodes CASSGGTGPYYEQYF.

This chain connects TRBV6-2 or TRBV6-3 to TRBJ2-1; D not certain. The CDR3 is 13 residues long. Trimming shortened V by 8 bases and J by 6 bases, and 14 bases separated the two germline ends. CDR1 and CDR2 (germline): MNHEY, SVGEGT. The CDR3 nucleotides read TGTGCCAGCTCGGTCTCCTCGGGCAATGAGCAGTTCTTC. Its protein product is CASSVSSGNEQFF.